What follows describes a single TCR beta chain. No cognate antigen has been identified for it. No clone much larger than this one lies a single base away; base qualities are absent. TCRbeta CDR3 regions were amplified from genomic DNA by means of the immunoSEQ Assay, a bias-controlled multiplex PCR. The authors' analysis ran thus. The number of nucleated cells in each sample was estimated from the amplification of reference gene primers within the assay. Sequence reads were collapsed and filtered to measure the absolute abundance of every unique TCRbeta CDR3 rearrangement. For each sample, productive Simpson clonality was calculated by taking the square root of Simpson's diversity index across productive rearrangements. The immuneACCESS repertoire file appears here via TCRdb, limited to in-frame rearrangements. These files lack a portion of the clones; in checked studies, under half of the deficit traces to unresolved V genes, and the cause of the others is not known. V and J calls and clone size are as listed in that table; D and trimming were resolved from the DNA. The sample table lists 250,000 to 300,000 clones, approximately 91% of them with a count of one. The biggest ten clones account for 1% of the sample.

The sample originates from a study of blood T cell repertoires in COVID-19 (TCRdb year 2020). Background for the entire study: Samples covering the acute and convalescent phases of COVID-19 were provided by collaborators in the United States, Italy and Spain. The sample metadata nearly always contained a de-identified subject ID, COVID-19 status, age in years and sex. The prospective study material was composed of cDNA or gDNA derived from T cells, B-cell-depleted T cells, or PBMCs. The repertoires were made available in a free public database intended to serve as a resource for research on the immune response to SARS-CoV-2. The samples were drawn from the first 160 participants of the ongoing ImmuneRACE study and from under 1,500 subjects provided by 6 global collaborators. The dataset comprised deeply sampled blood TCRbeta repertoires from subjects exposed to, actively infected with, or recovered from COVID-19. HLA class I and class II types, where available, came from metadata supplied by the sample provider rather than from assay-based typing.

Study-wide findings and limitations: Clinical and demographic metadata were provided uncurated, with the amount varying by source and participant.

The CDR3 contains 15 residues, cysteine and phenylalanine counted. Solely the CDR3 DNA is kept, with 45 bases framed from the first base. Looking up the germline V gene yields CDR1 MNHEY and CDR2 SVGAGI. V and J lose 6 bases and 7 bases, and a span of 19 bases separates them. Participants in the prospective study were enrolled through a virtual design, were aged about 18 to 90 years, and lived in approximately 24 United States geographic areas. Cohort assignment in the prospective study relied on participant-reported clinical history from a screening survey and a study questionnaire. For ImmuneRACE Cohort 3, a participant was defined as recovered based on two consecutive negative NP/OP PCR tests, clearance by a healthcare professional, or resolution of symptoms. Mobile phlebotomists in the prospective study collected whole blood, serum and a nasopharyngeal or oropharyngeal swab from every participant. Additional blood draws and questionnaires over an approximately 2-month period could optionally be provided by prospective study participants. Blood samples from the prospective study were shipped frozen or at room temperature prior to DNA extraction.

This clonotype originated in a woman aged 25 to 39 who had recovered from COVID-19. Specimen: PBMCs or T cells enriched from blood (not recorded which). The chain links TRBV6-5 with TRBJ2-1, with no D gene named confidently. CDR3 loop: CASRSYPSPLNEQFF. The nucleotide sequence reads TGTGCCAGCAGATCTTACCCGTCGCCCCTAAATGAGCAGTTCTTC.